This T cell receptor (beta chain) was documented in a study of shared clonotypes between healthy human individuals. In replicate PCRs of sorted subsets, around 200 ng DNA, approximately 30,000 T cell genomes, was used. Sequencing was performed with immunoSEQ multiplex PCR; in TCRdb, only in-frame clones are kept and a portion is missing. The sample lists roughly 650,000 clones, approximately 97% seen once, with about 0.06% in the top ten. Details on this clone: Its antigen remains unknown.

This CDR3 has 14 residues. Germline-derived CDR1 and CDR2 are SGDLS and YYNGEE. V lost 0 bases to trimming and J lost 9 bases, with 13 bases between them. Memory CD4+ cells were the fraction left after CD45RA+ naive selection. Study-wide findings and caveats: Around 5% was the fraction of naive CD4 clonotypes found shared across a few donors. The authors expected sequencing depth to affect clonotype sharing among donors.

V and J are TRBV9 and TRBJ2-1; D gene ambiguous. Sequencing was carried out using naive CD4+ T cells sorted from blood. Subset here: CD45RA+ positively selected. This TCR derives from a woman aged 25 to 39 in good health. The CDR3 reads CASSVEWDGSEQFF. In nucleotides, the CDR3 is TGTGCCAGCAGCGTAGAGTGGGATGGTAGTGAGCAGTTCTTC.